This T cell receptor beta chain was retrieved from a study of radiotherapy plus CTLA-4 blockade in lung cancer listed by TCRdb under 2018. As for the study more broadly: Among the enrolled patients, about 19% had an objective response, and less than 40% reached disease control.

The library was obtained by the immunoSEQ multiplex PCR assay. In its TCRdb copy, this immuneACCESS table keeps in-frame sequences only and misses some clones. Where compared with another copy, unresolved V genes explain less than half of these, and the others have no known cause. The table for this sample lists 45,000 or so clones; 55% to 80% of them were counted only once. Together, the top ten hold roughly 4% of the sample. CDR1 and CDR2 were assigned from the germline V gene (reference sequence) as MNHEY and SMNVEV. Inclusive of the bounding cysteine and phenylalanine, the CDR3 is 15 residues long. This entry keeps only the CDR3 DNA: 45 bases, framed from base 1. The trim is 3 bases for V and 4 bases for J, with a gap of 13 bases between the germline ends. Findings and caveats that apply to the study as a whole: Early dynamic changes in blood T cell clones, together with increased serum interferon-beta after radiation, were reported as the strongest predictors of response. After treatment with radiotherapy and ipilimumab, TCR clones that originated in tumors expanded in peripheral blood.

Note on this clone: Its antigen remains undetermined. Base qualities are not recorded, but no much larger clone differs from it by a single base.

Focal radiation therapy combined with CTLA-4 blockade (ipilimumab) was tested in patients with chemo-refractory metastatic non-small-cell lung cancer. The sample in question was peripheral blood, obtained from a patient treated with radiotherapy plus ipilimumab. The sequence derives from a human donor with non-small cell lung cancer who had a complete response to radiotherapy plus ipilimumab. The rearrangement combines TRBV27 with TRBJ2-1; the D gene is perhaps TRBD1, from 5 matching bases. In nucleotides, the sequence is TGTGCCAGCAGTTTCCTAACTCACAGGTACAATGAGCAGTTCTTC. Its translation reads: CASSFLTHRYNEQFF.